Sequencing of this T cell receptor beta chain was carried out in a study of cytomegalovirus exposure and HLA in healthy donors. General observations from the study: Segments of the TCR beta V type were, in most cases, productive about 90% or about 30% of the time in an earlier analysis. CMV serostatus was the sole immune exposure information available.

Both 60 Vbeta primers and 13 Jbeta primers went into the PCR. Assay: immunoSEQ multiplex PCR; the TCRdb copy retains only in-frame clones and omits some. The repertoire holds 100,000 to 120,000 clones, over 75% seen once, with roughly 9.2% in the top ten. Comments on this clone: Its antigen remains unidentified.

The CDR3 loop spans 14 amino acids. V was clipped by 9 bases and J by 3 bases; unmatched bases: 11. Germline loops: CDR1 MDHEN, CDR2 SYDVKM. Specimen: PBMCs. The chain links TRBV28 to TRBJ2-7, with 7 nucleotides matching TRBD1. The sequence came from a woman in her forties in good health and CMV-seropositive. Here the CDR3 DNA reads TGTGCCAGTATACCCGGGACAGCCAGCTACGAGCAGTACTTC. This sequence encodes CASIPGTASYEQYF.